The 17 T cell receptor beta chains given below trace back to one sample, sequenced in a study of a mutant IDH1 vaccine in newly diagnosed glioma. Antigens of these TCRs are unknown. Data came from immunoSEQ multiplex PCR; TCRdb stores just in-frame clones and leaves some out. Counted here are roughly 50,000 clones, 75% to 85% occurring once; the ten biggest clones make up more than 3%. The time point: week 5, during vaccination. The content of each vaccine dose was 300 ug of mutant IDH1 20-mer peptide, and topical imiquimod accompanied it. Sequencing was performed on PBMCs, taken from a glioma patient whose treatment included an IDH1 peptide vaccine. The origin of the receptors is a young man with glioma.

This clone was recorded a few times. The genes are TRBV14 and TRBJ1-1; TRBD1 matches at 8 bases. The germline V gene encodes CDR1 SGHDN and CDR2 FVKESK. With 4 bases clipped from V and 0 bases from J, the junction kept 4 bases outside the gene matches. This CDR3 is built from 15 residues. The CDR3 sequence is CASSPGQGLNTEAFF. The CDR3 DNA reads TGTGCCAGCAGCCCCGGACAGGGTTTGAACACTGAAGCTTTCTTT.

The chain couples TRBV29-1 to TRBJ2-5; TRBD2 is a possible D gene (5 bases). Germline assignment: CDR1 SQVTM and CDR2 ANQGSEA. The CDR3 runs to 10 residues. V lost 7 bases, J lost 5 bases, and 8 bases lay in between. Written as DNA, the CDR3 is TGCAGCGCCGGGGATGAGACCCAGTACTTC. Its protein is CSAGDETQYF.

This clone was observed a few times. This sequence joins TRBV9 and TRBJ2-7; TRBD2 matches 8 bases. The CDR3 spans 13 residues. The germline CDR1 and CDR2 sequences are SGDLS and YYNGEE. J gave up 5 bases and V 3 bases, and 4 bases lay outside the gene matches. The CDR3 reads CASSAGGADEQYF. In nucleotides, the CDR3 is TGTGCCAGCAGCGCGGGGGGGGCCGACGAGCAGTACTTC.

The rearrangement links TRBV9 to TRBJ2-3; D unresolved. Trimming cost V 3 bases and J 0 bases, with 8 bases left between them. The CDR3 loop spans 14 amino acids. Germline V gene lookup returns CDR1 SGDLS and CDR2 YYNGEE. The CDR3 protein is CASSADGSTDTQYF. CDR3 DNA: TGTGCCAGCAGCGCTGACGGGAGCACAGATACGCAGTATTTT.

This clone is classed as medium-sized. This rearrangement joins TRBV6-4 to TRBJ2-3; TRBD1 agrees at 8 bases. Germline trimming cut 0 bases from V and 4 bases from J; bases unmatched to any gene: 0. The CDR3 consists of 14 residues. From germline, CDR1 is MRHNA and CDR2 SNTAGT. The CDR3 sequence is CASSDSQGADTQYF. CDR3 coding DNA: TGTGCCAGCAGTGACTCACAGGGGGCAGATACGCAGTATTTT.

The chain combines TRBV16 with TRBJ1-4; D is unresolved. V dropped 1 base and J dropped 3 bases, with 9 bases sitting between them. CDR1 KGHSY and CDR2 FQNENV come from the germline V gene. This CDR3 comprises 15 residues. CDR3 protein: CASSQFVEANEKLFF. In DNA, the CDR3 is TGTGCCAGCAGCCAATTCGTGGAGGCTAATGAAAAACTGTTTTTT.

Only one count was recorded for this clone. The chain uses TRBV19 and TRBJ1-3; D unclear. The V end lost 4 bases, the J end lost 0 bases, and 10 bases lay between the germline ends. The V gene's germline CDR1 is LNHDA and CDR2 SQIVND (reference sequence). CDR3 length equals 15 residues. CDR3 region: CASSNFPSSGNTIYF. The CDR3 region has the DNA TGTGCCAGTAGTAACTTCCCGAGCTCTGGAAACACCATATATTTT.

The chain has TRBV6-4 and TRBJ2-2; 7 positions agree with TRBD1. Unmatched junction bases numbered 3, after V lost 5 bases and J lost 3 bases. The V gene's germline CDR1 is MRHNA and CDR2 SNTAGT. CDR3 length: 14 residues. CDR3 in DNA: TGTGCCAGCAGTACAGGGGACGACACCGGGGAGCTGTTTTTT. Protein sequence: CASSTGDDTGELFF.

This clone showed up just a few times. The V gene is TRBV2, the J gene TRBJ1-5; no clear D. Germline-derived CDR1 and CDR2 are SNHLY and FYNNEI. The length of the CDR3 is 14 residues. Trimming removed 4 bases at V and 5 bases at J, with 12 bases between. The CDR3 reads CASSVTADYQPQHF. The CDR3, as DNA: TGTGCCAGCAGTGTAACAGCTGACTATCAGCCCCAGCATTTT. Full variable domain (remainder filled in from reference TRBV2 and TRBJ1-5): EPEVTQTPSHQVTQMGQEVILRCVPISNHLYFYWYRQILGQKVEFLVSFYNNEISEKSEIFDDQFSVERPDGSNFTLKIRSTKLEDSAMYFCASSVTADYQPQHFGDGTRLSIL.

The J gene is TRBJ1-2, the V gene TRBV5-1; the D is unclear. CDR1 and CDR2 (germline): SGHRS, YFSETQ. Trimming took off 4 bases at V and 1 base at J, with 11 bases between the two ends. The CDR3 contains 14 residues. This CDR3 is CASSPTSFNYGYTF. The DNA of the CDR3 is TGCGCCAGCAGCCCAACGTCATTTAACTATGGCTACACCTTC.

The chain uses TRBV9 and TRBJ2-5, with TRBD2 as a possible D gene (7 bases). V was pared by 2 bases and J by 4 bases, with 18 bases between. The CDR3 runs to 16 residues. In germline, CDR1 is SGDLS, CDR2 YYNGEE. The CDR3 is CASSVGLGGLLETQYF. In DNA form, the CDR3 reads TGTGCCAGCAGCGTCGGACTAGGGGGGTTGTTAGAGACCCAGTACTTC.

V and J are TRBV13 and TRBJ1-1, with unresolved D. The CDR3 is 13 residues long. Trimming took 2 bases from V and 2 from J, leaving 6 bases between them. The germline gives CDR1 PRHDT, CDR2 FYEKMQ (reference sequence). The DNA of the CDR3 is TGTGCCAGCAGCTTAAGGCGTAACACTGAAGCTTTCTTT. Amino acid sequence: CASSLRRNTEAFF.

This clone was seen more than once but under ten times. The CDR3 sequence is CASSPGLNQPQHF. DNA of the CDR3: TGTGCCAGCAGCCCGGGCCTCAATCAGCCCCAGCATTTT. The chain couples TRBV5-4 to TRBJ1-5; D unresolved. The CDR3 is 13 residues long. CDR1 is SGHNT and CDR2 is YYREEE in the germline V gene (reference sequence). Trimming removed 4 bases from V and 3 bases from J, with 8 bases in between. Full variable domain (outside the CDR3, taken from reference TRBV5-4 and TRBJ1-5): ETGVTQSPTHLIKTRGQQVTLRCSSQSGHNTVSWYQQALGQGPQFIFQYYREEENGRGNFPPRFSGLQFPNYSSELNVNALELDDSALYLCASSPGLNQPQHFGDGTRLSIL.

V is TRBV11-2 and J is TRBJ2-1, with 7 bases that match TRBD1. Germline values: CDR1 SGHAT, CDR2 FQNNGV. The junction had 6 bases not matched to a gene; V was cut back by 5 bases and J by 5 bases. The CDR3 is 14 amino acids. CDR3 sequence reads: CASSLTGTNNEQFF. The DNA of the CDR3 is TGTGCCAGCAGCCTGACAGGGACGAACAATGAGCAGTTCTTC. The whole variable domain, remainder taken from reference TRBV11-2 and TRBJ2-1, is EAGVAQSPRYKIIEKRQSVAFWCNPISGHATLYWYQQILGQGPKLLIQFQNNGVVDDSQLPKDRFSAERLKGVDSTLKIQPAKLEDSAVYLCASSLTGTNNEQFFGPGTRLTVL.

This chain uses TRBV7-9 with TRBJ2-7; perhaps TRBD1 as D (6 bases). V lost 0 bases, J lost 7 bases, and 13 bases lay in between. This CDR3 has 14 residues. The V gene's germline CDR1 is SEHNR and CDR2 FQNEAQ (reference sequence). The CDR3 bases are TGTGCCAGCAGCTTAGCCCGGACAGCTTTAGAGCAGTACTTC. As protein: CASSLARTALEQYF.

This rearrangement joins TRBV23-1 to TRBJ2-7; a possible D gene is TRBD1 (6 bases). TRBV23-1 is known as an ORF, though its function is uncertain. The CDR3 length is 14 residues. Trimming pared 2 bases from V and 2 bases from J, leaving 10 bases between. CDR3 loop: CASSQRDTTYEQYF. The CDR3 coding sequence is TGCGCCAGCAGTCAAAGGGACACCACCTACGAGCAGTACTTC.

The chain uses TRBV7-8 and TRBJ1-2; 9 positions agree with TRBD1. V lost 2 bases and J lost 6; bases outside the gene matches: 4. The CDR3 extends over 14 amino acids. Germline V lookup: CDR1 SGHVS, CDR2 FQNEAQ. CDR3 region: CASSLWDRENGYTF. In DNA, the CDR3 is TGTGCCAGCAGCTTATGGGACAGGGAAAATGGCTACACCTTC.